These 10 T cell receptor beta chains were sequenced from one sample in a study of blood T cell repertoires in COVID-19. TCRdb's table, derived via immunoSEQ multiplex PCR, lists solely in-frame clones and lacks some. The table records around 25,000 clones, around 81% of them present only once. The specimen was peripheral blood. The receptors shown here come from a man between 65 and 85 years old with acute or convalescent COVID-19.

CDR3 bases: TGTGCCAGCAGTCCGGACAGGAACTATGGCTACACCTTC. Translating it yields CASSPDRNYGYTF. V is TRBV6-6 and J is TRBJ1-2, with 7 bases identical to TRBD1. CDR3 length equals 13 residues. CDR1 and CDR2 from the germline V gene are MNHNY and SVGAGI (reference sequence). Trimming cost V 5 bases and J 2 bases; bases outside gene matches: 2.

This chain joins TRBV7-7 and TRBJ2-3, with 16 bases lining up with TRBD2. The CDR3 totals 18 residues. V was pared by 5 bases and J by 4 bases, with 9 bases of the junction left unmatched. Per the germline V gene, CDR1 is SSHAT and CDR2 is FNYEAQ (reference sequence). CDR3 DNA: TGTGCCAGCAGCCCGGGGACTAGCGGGAGGGCAGGGGCAGATACGCAGTATTTT. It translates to CASSPGTSGRAGADTQYF. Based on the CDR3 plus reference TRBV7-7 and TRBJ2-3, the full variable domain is GAGVSQSPRYKVTKRGQDVTLRCDPISSHATLYWYQQALGQGPEFLTYFNYEAQPDKSGLPSDRFSAERPEGSISTLTIQRTEQRDSAMYRCASSPGTSGRAGADTQYFGPGTRLTVL.

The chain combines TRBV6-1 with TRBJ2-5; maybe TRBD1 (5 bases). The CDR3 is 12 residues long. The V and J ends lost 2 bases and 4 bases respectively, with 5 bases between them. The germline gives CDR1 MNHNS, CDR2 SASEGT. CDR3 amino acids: CASSEQGETQYF. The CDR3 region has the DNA TGTGCCAGCAGTGAACAGGGAGAGACCCAGTACTTC.

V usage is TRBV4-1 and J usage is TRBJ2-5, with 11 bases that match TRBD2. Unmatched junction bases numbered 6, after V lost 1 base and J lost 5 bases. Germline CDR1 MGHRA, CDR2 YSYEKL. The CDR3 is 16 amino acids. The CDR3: CASSQGSGRARETQYF. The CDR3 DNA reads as TGCGCCAGCAGCCAAGGTAGCGGGAGGGCCCGGGAGACCCAGTACTTC.

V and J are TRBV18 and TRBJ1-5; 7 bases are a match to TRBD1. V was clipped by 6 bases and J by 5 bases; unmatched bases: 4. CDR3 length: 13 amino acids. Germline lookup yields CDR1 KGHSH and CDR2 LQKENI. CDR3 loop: CASSQGQDQPQHF. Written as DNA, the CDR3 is TGTGCCAGCTCGCAAGGACAGGATCAGCCCCAGCATTTT.

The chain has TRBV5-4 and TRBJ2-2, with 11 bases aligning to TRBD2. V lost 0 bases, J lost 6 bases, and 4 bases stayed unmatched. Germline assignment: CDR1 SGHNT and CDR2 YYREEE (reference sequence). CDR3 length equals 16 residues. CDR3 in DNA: TGTGCCAGCAGCTTGGAAATAGCGGGAGGGTCCGGGGAGCTGTTTTTT. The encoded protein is CASSLEIAGGSGELFF.

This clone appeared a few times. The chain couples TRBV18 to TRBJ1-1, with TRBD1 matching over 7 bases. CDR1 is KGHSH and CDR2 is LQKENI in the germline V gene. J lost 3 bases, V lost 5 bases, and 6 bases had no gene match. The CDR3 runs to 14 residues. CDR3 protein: CASSYNTGDTEAFF. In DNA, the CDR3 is TGTGCCAGCTCATATAATACAGGGGACACTGAAGCTTTCTTT.

For the CDR3, the DNA is TGTGCCATCAAGGGCGGGACTCCCGGGACTGAAGCTTTCTTT. It encodes CAIKGGTPGTEAFF. The J gene is TRBJ1-1, the V gene TRBV10-3; D possibly corresponds to TRBD1 (5 bases). Germline CDR1 ENHRY, CDR2 SYGVKD. The CDR3 has 14 amino acids. With 7 bases removed from V and 5 bases from J, the gap between germline ends came to 17 bases.

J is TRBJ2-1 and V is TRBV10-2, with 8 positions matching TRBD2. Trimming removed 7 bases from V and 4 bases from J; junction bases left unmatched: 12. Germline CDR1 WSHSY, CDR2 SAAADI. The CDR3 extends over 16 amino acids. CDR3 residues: CASKGRGAGDYNEQFF. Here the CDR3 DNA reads TGCGCCAGCAAAGGGCGGGGAGCGGGAGATTACAATGAGCAGTTCTTC.

CDR3 coding DNA: TGTGCCAGTTCAGGCGAGATGAACACTGAAGCTTTCTTT. This codes for CASSGEMNTEAFF. The chain employs TRBV2 and TRBJ1-1; unclear D gene. This CDR3 is 13 amino acids long. V dropped 9 bases and J dropped 0 bases, with 11 bases sitting between them. From germline, CDR1 is SNHLY and CDR2 FYNNEI.